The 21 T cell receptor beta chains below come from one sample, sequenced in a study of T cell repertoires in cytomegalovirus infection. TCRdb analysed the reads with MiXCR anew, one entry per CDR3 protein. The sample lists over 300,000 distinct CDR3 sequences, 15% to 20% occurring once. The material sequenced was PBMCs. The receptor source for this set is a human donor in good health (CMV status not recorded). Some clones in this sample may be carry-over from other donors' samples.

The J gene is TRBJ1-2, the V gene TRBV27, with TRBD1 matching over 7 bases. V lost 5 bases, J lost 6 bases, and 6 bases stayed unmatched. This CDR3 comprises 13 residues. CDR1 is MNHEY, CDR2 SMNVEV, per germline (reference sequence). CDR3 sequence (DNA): TGTGCCAGCAGTCCTGGACAGGCTCATGGCTACACCTTC. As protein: CASSPGQAHGYTF.

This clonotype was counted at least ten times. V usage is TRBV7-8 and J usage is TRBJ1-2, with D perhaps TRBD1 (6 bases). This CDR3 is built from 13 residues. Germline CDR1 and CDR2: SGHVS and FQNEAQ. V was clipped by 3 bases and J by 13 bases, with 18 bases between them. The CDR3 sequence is CASSFAGVTSCTF. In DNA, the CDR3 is TGTGCCAGCAGCTTCGCAGGGGTTACTTCGTGCACCTTC.

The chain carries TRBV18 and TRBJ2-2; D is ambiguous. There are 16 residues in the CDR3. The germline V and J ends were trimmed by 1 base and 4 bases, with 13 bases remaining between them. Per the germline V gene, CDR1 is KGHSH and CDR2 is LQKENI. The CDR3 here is CASSPLFRRSTGELFF. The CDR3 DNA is TGTGCCAGCTCACCACTGTTTCGACGTAGCACCGGGGAGCTGTTTTTT.

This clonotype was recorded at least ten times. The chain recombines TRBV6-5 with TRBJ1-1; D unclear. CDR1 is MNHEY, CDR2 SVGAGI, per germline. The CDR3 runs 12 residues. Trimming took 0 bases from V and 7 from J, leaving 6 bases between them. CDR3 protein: CASSYSHGEAFF. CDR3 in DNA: TGTGCCAGCAGTTACTCACACGGTGAAGCTTTCTTT.

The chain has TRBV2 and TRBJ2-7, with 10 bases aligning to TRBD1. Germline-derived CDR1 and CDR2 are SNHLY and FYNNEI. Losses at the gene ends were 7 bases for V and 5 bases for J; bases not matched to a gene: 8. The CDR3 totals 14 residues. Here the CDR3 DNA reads TGTGCCAGCAAACAGGGGACAGGGGCCCACGAGCAGTACTTC. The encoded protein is CASKQGTGAHEQYF.

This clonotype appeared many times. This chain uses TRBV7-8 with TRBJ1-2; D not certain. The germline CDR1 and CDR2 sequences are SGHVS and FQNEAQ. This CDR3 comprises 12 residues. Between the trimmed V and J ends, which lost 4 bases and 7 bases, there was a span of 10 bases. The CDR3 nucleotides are TGTGCCAGCAGCTCAAGAGGGTTTGGCTACACCTTC. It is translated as CASSSRGFGYTF.

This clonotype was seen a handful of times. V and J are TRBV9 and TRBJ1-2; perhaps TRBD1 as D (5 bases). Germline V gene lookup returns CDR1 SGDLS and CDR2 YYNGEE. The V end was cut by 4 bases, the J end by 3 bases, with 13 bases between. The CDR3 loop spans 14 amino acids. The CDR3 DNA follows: TGTGCCAGCAGCCCGAGACAGCTAGACTATGGCTACACCTTC. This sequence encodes CASSPRQLDYGYTF.

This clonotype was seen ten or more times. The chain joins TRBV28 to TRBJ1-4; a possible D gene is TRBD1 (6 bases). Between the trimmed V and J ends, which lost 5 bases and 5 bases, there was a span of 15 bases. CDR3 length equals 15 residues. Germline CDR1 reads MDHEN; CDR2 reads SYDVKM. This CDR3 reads CASSQGGAQNEKLFF. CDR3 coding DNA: TGTGCCAGCAGTCAAGGGGGGGCACAAAATGAAAAACTGTTTTTT.

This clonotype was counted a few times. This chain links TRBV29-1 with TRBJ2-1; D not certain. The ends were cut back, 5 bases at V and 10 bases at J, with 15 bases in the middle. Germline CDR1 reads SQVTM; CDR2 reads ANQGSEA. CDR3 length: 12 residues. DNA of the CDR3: TGCAGCGTTTCAATGGGGTTTGGCGAGCAGTTCTTC. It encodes CSVSMGFGEQFF.

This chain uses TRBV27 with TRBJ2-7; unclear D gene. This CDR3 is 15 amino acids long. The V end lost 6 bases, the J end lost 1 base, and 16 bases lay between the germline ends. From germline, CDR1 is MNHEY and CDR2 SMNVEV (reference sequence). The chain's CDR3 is CASSPLGIRSYEQYF. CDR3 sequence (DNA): TGTGCCAGCAGCCCGTTAGGGATCCGGTCCTACGAGCAGTACTTC.

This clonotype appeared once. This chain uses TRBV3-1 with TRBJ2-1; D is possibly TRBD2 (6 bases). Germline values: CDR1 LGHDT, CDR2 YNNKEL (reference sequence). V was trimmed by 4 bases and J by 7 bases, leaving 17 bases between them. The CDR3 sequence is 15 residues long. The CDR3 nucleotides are TGTGCCAGCAGCCCCTCGCGGGGTGGGGTGAATGAGCAGTTCTTC. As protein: CASSPSRGGVNEQFF.

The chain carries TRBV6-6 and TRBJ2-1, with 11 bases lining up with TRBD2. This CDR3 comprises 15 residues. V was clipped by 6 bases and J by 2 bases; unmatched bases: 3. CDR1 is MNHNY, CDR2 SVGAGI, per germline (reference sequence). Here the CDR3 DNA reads TGTGCCAGCAGGCCACTAGCGGGGGCCTACAATGAGCAGTTCTTC. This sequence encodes CASRPLAGAYNEQFF.

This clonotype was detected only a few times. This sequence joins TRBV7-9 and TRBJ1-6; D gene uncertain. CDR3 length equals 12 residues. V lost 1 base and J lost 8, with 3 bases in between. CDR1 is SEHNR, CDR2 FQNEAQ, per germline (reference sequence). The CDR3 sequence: CASSLDDSPLHF. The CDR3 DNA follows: TGTGCCAGCAGCTTAGATGATTCACCCCTCCACTTT.

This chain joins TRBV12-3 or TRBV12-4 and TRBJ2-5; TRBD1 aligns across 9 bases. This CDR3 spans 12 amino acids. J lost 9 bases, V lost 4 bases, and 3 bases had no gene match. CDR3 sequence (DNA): TGTGCCAGCAGTTCCCGACAGGGGGCCCAGTACTTC. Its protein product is CASSSRQGAQYF.

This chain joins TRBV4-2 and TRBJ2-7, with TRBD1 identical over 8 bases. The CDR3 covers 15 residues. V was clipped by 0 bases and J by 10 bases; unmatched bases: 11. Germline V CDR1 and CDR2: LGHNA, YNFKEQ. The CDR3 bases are TGTGCCAGCAGCCAAGAATCCCGGACAGGGCTAATCCAGTACTTC. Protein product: CASSQESRTGLIQYF.

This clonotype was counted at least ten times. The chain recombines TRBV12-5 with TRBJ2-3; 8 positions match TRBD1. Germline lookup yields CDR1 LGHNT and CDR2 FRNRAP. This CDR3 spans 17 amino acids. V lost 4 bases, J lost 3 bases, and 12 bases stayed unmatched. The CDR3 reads CASGSDRGNDRTDTQYF. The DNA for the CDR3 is TGTGCTAGTGGTTCCGACAGGGGTAACGATAGGACAGATACGCAGTATTTT.

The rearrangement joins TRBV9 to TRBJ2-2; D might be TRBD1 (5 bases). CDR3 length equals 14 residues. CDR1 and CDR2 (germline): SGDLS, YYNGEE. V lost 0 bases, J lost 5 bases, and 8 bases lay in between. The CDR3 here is CASSVEGLTGELFF. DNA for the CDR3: TGTGCCAGCAGCGTAGAGGGGTTGACCGGGGAGCTGTTTTTT.

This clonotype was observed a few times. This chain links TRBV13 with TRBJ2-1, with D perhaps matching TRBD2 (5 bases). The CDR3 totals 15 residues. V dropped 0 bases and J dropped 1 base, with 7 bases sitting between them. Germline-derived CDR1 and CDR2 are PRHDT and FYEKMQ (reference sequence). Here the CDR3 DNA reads TGTGCCAGCAGCTTAGGAGCGGATTCCTACAATGAGCAGTTCTTC. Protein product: CASSLGADSYNEQFF.

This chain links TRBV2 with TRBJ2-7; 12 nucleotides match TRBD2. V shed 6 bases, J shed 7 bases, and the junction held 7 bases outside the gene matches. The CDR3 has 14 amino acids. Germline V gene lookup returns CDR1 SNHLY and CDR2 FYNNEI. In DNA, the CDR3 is TGTGCCAGCAGGCGACTAGCGGGGGATCGGGAGCAGTACTTC. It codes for CASRRLAGDREQYF.

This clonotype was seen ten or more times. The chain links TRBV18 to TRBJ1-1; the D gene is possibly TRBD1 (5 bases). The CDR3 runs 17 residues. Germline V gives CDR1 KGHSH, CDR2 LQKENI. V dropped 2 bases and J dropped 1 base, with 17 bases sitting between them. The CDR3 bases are TGTGCCAGCTCACCAATTTCTAAAGCAGGACAGAACACTGAAGCTTTCTTT. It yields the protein CASSPISKAGQNTEAFF.

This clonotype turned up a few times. The CDR3 sequence: CASSLAGRTNEKLFF. The CDR3 nucleotides read TGTGCCAGCAGTTTAGCAGGACGGACTAATGAAAAACTGTTTTTT. The gene calls are TRBV27 and TRBJ1-4, with unresolved D. V dropped 2 bases and J dropped 2 bases, with 9 bases sitting between them. The germline V gene encodes CDR1 MNHEY and CDR2 SMNVEV (reference sequence). The CDR3 runs to 15 residues.